The 22 T cell receptor beta chains below were found in one sample sequenced in a study of cytomegalovirus exposure and HLA in healthy donors. The primer mix had 60 Vbeta and 13 Jbeta primers. Some clones are missing from TCRdb's copy, which holds only in-frame ones; the method was immunoSEQ multiplex PCR. The table for this sample gives approximately 200,000 clones. Sequencing was done on a sample of PBMCs. These TCRs come from a boy between 10 and 17 years old in good health and CMV-seronegative.

The chain links TRBV7-3 to TRBJ2-7, with 8 positions matching TRBD1. CDR3 length: 13 amino acids. Germline CDR1 is SGHTA and CDR2 is FQGTGA. V shed 4 bases, J shed 2 bases, and the junction held 1 base outside the gene matches. In DNA, the CDR3 is TGTGCCAGCAGCTCGACAGGGGCCTACGAGCAGTACTTC. Its translation: CASSSTGAYEQYF.

The V call is TRBV6-5, the J call TRBJ2-1; 9 positions agree with TRBD1. Germline-derived CDR1 and CDR2 are MNHEY and SVGAGI. This CDR3 is 15 amino acids long. Germline trimming cut 2 bases from V and 1 base from J; bases unmatched to any gene: 0. The CDR3 DNA follows: TGTGCCAGCAGTTACGACAGGGGGTCCTACAATGAGCAGTTCTTC. It is translated as CASSYDRGSYNEQFF.

The V gene is TRBV28, the J gene TRBJ1-6; 8 nucleotides match TRBD1. This CDR3 is built from 16 residues. With V trimmed by 7 bases and J by 6 bases, 11 bases remained unmatched. CDR1 MDHEN and CDR2 SYDVKM come from the germline V gene. The CDR3 sequence: CASTAPQGDFNSPLHF. As DNA, the CDR3 is TGTGCCAGCACCGCTCCACAGGGGGATTTTAATTCACCCCTCCACTTT.

The J gene is TRBJ2-7, the V gene TRBV6-6; D possibly corresponds to TRBD1 (6 bases). Germline assignment: CDR1 MNHNY and CDR2 SVGAGI (reference sequence). The CDR3 totals 15 residues. Between the trimmed V and J ends, which lost 7 bases and 4 bases, there was a span of 20 bases. In DNA form, the CDR3 reads TGTGCCAGCAATCAAGTGGGGGCTCGTCGTTACGAGCAGTACTTC. Its translation: CASNQVGARRYEQYF.

The V and J genes are TRBV10-3 and TRBJ1-4; a possible D gene is TRBD1 (6 bases). The germline V gene has CDR1 ENHRY and CDR2 SYGVKD. The CDR3 extends over 16 amino acids. Trimming stripped 6 bases from V and 8 bases from J, with 22 bases between. The CDR3 nucleotides read TGTGCCATCAGCGAACCGGGGGGGGCGGTGGTGGAAAAACTGTTTTTT. Its translation is CAISEPGGAVVEKLFF.

The gene calls are TRBV29-1 and TRBJ2-4; 8 bases map to TRBD1. Germline loops: CDR1 SQVTM, CDR2 ANQGSEA. This CDR3 is 13 amino acids long. J was trimmed by 9 bases and V by 7 bases; bases with no gene match: 11. The CDR3 spells CSALPSTGAIQYF. DNA for the CDR3: TGCAGCGCCCTTCCTTCGACAGGGGCCATTCAGTACTTC.

The chain recombines TRBV4-1 with TRBJ1-5; no clear D. CDR1 and CDR2 from the germline V gene are MGHRA and YSYEKL. This CDR3 contains 13 residues. Trimming took off 1 base at V and 7 bases at J, with 8 bases between the two ends. The CDR3 spells CASSQAVRQPQHF. DNA of the CDR3: TGCGCCAGCAGCCAAGCGGTTCGACAGCCCCAGCATTTT.

The chain employs TRBV5-6 and TRBJ2-3; D is possibly TRBD1 (6 bases). This CDR3 comprises 14 residues. V was pared by 5 bases and J by 6 bases, with 16 bases between. Germline V lookup: CDR1 SGHDT, CDR2 YYEEEE. CDR3 DNA: TGTGCCAGCAGTGCAGGGGCCCCCCGGGATACGCAGTATTTT. Protein: CASSAGAPRDTQYF.

The rearrangement uses TRBV7-3 and TRBJ1-1; D is perhaps TRBD1 (5 bases). Germline lookup yields CDR1 SGHTA and CDR2 FQGTGA. The V and J ends lost 2 bases and 6 bases respectively, with 10 bases between them. The CDR3 length is 13 residues. CDR3 nucleotide sequence: TGTGCCAGCAGCTTATATGGGGGGGCTGAAGCTTTCTTT. Its protein product is CASSLYGGAEAFF.

The genes are TRBV7-9 and TRBJ2-5; 8 bases agree with TRBD2. The end of the DNA aligns better with TRBJ2-7, so the J call may be wrong. This CDR3 has 16 residues. CDR1 and CDR2 from the germline V gene are SEHNR and FQNEAQ (reference sequence). The CDR3 DNA sequence: TGTGCCAGCAGCCCACGGTCGGGGGGGGAGGGGTACGAGCAGTACTTC. Translating it yields CASSPRSGGEGYEQYF.

The V call is TRBV29-1, the J call TRBJ1-2; 9 nucleotides agree with TRBD1. Germline CDR1 is SQVTM and CDR2 is ANQGSEA. The V gene end was trimmed by 7 bases and the J gene end by 6 bases; junction bases not matched to a gene: 12. The CDR3 loop spans 14 amino acids. The CDR3: CSAGQGLTIDGYTF. In DNA, the CDR3 is TGCAGCGCCGGACAGGGGCTAACTATCGATGGCTACACCTTC.

This chain links TRBV30 with TRBJ1-1, with TRBD1 identical over 8 bases. Trimming took 5 bases from V and 4 from J; bases not matched to a gene: 12. Germline V gene lookup returns CDR1 GTSNPN and CDR2 SVGIG (reference sequence). This CDR3 spans 15 amino acids. The CDR3 region is CAWSTGDASSTEAFF. The CDR3 region has the DNA TGTGCCTGGTCGACAGGGGACGCATCAAGCACTGAAGCTTTCTTT.

The chain uses TRBV11-1 and TRBJ2-7; 10 bases map to TRBD1. The CDR3 contains 14 residues. The J segment lost 3 bases and the V segment lost 3 bases, leaving 2 bases of the junction unmatched. Germline CDR1 SGHAT, CDR2 FQDESV (reference sequence). Written as DNA, the CDR3 is TGTGCCAGCAGCTTCCGGGACAGGGGCTACGAGCAGTACTTC. This codes for CASSFRDRGYEQYF.

The chain employs TRBV28 and TRBJ1-2; D remains unclear. Trimming cost V 4 bases and J 4 bases, with 28 bases left between them. In germline, CDR1 is MDHEN, CDR2 SYDVKM. The CDR3 is 19 amino acids. CDR3 nucleotide sequence: TGTGCCAGCAGTTCCACATCCTCCCAAACAGTTCATACGGCCTATGGCTACACCTTC. Amino acid sequence: CASSSTSSQTVHTAYGYTF.

On this clone: Compared with germline, one end of the junction differs, possibly owing to a read error. V is TRBV30 and J is TRBJ1-3; TRBD1 aligns across 9 bases. This CDR3 is built from 15 residues. Per germline, CDR1 GTSNPN and CDR2 SVGIG (reference sequence). The CDR3 reads CAWSIWTGEGSTIYF. CDR3 nucleotide sequence: TGTGCCTGGAGCATTTGGACAGGGGAAGGAAGCACCATATATTTT.

The chain joins TRBV5-1 to TRBJ2-5, with D possibly TRBD2 on 5 matching bases. There are 17 residues in the CDR3. Germline assignment: CDR1 SGHRS and CDR2 YFSETQ. Trimming pared 5 bases from V and 5 bases from J, leaving 25 bases between. The CDR3 DNA follows: TGCGCCAGCAGTGGAATCGAAAAGCCAATCACGGGGGAGACCCAGTACTTC. It translates to CASSGIEKPITGETQYF.

The chain's CDR3 is CASSLLLAGGLGEQFF. CDR3 nucleotide sequence: TGCGCCAGCAGCTTACTACTAGCGGGGGGTCTGGGGGAGCAGTTCTTC. The V and J genes are TRBV5-1 and TRBJ2-1, with TRBD2 matching 12 bases. This CDR3 is built from 16 residues. Germline assignment: CDR1 SGHRS and CDR2 YFSETQ. J lost 10 bases, V lost 2 bases, and 10 bases had no gene match. Combining the CDR3 with reference TRBV5-1 and TRBJ2-1 gives the whole variable domain KAGVTQTPRYLIKTRGQQVTLSCSPISGHRSVSWYQQTPGQGLQFLFEYFSETQRNKGNFPGRFSGRQFSNSRSEMNVSTLELGDSALYLCASSLLLAGGLGEQFFGPGTRLTVL.

The rearrangement links TRBV4-1 to TRBJ1-2; possibly TRBD1 for D (5 bases). The V and J ends lost 6 bases and 4 bases respectively, with 15 bases between them. CDR1 is MGHRA and CDR2 is YSYEKL in the germline V gene. This CDR3 spans 14 amino acids. CDR3 residues: CASRNPGGTYGYTF. In DNA form, the CDR3 reads TGCGCCAGCAGGAACCCGGGGGGAACCTATGGCTACACCTTC.

Concerning this clone itself: The limits of the CDR3 on the DNA are not certain, so only TCRdb's listed CDR3 is given. This chain connects TRBV27 to TRBJ2-3; TRBD2, the D gene given by the table, was not confirmed from the DNA. Germline lookup yields CDR1 MNHEY and CDR2 SMNVEV (reference sequence). The CDR3 is 13 residues long, ends included. CDR3 sequence: CASSSSGADTQYF.

V gene TRBV6-5 combines with J gene TRBJ2-7, with TRBD1 matching over 8 bases. The CDR3 is made up of 15 amino acids. Trimming took 9 bases from V and 0 from J; bases not matched to a gene: 10. CDR1 and CDR2 from the germline V gene are MNHEY and SVGAGI. The CDR3 sequence: CASRTGGISSYEQYF. The CDR3 nucleotides read TGTGCCAGTAGAACAGGGGGGATAAGCTCCTACGAGCAGTACTTC.

The V call is TRBV6-6, the J call TRBJ2-5; 9 bases align to TRBD1. CDR1 and CDR2 (germline): MNHNY, SVGAGI (reference sequence). The CDR3 covers 12 residues. J lost 5 bases, V lost 8 bases, and 3 bases had no gene match. The CDR3 region is CASRTGDETQYF. The CDR3 nucleotides read TGTGCCAGCCGGACAGGGGACGAGACCCAGTACTTC.

The J gene is TRBJ1-5, the V gene TRBV18; the match to TRBD1 covers 7 bases. The CDR3 extends over 15 amino acids. The junction had 7 bases not matched to a gene; V was cut back by 2 bases and J by 6 bases. Germline CDR1 KGHSH, CDR2 LQKENI. As DNA, the CDR3 is TGTGCCAGCTCACCAGGGGACAGCATCGGTCAGCCCCAGCATTTT. Its protein is CASSPGDSIGQPQHF.